The 7 T cell receptor beta chains in this list originate from one sample, sequenced in a study of blood T cell repertoires in COVID-19. Profiling relied on immunoSEQ multiplex PCR, and the TCRdb table lists in-frame clones only, not all of them. The sample has a few hundred thousand clones, around 91% seen once. The sample consisted of PBMCs or T cells enriched from blood (not recorded which). These receptors all come from a woman younger than 30 with acute COVID-19.

The chain joins TRBV10-3 to TRBJ1-5, with D tentatively TRBD1 (6 bases). The V gene lost 10 bases and the J gene lost 0 bases, with 13 bases spanning the gap. CDR3 length: 14 residues. Germline CDR1 and CDR2: ENHRY and SYGVKD. The CDR3 loop is CATWDTGSNQPQHF. In DNA form, the CDR3 reads TGTGCCACCTGGGACACGGGTAGCAATCAGCCCCAGCATTTT.

The sample holds one count of this clone. This chain connects TRBV19 to TRBJ1-4; D gene uncertain. In germline, CDR1 is LNHDA, CDR2 SQIVND (reference sequence). The V gene lost 3 bases and the J gene lost 2 bases, with 10 bases spanning the gap. The CDR3 loop spans 15 amino acids. CDR3 in amino acids: CASSIGVVTNEKLFF. In DNA form, the CDR3 reads TGTGCCAGTAGTATCGGGGTAGTCACTAATGAAAAACTGTTTTTT.

This clone was observed a single time. The chain couples TRBV14 to TRBJ1-2; no firm D call. Germline CDR1 reads SGHDN; CDR2 reads FVKESK. V lost 1 base and J 4 bases, leaving 19 bases between the germline ends. This CDR3 region has 17 residues. Here the CDR3 DNA reads TGTGCCAGCAGCCAAGTTCCCTTCCGCATGAGATGCTATGGCTACACCTTC. It encodes CASSQVPFRMRCYGYTF.

The chain employs TRBV10-2 and TRBJ2-2; no reliable D call. Deletions cut 5 bases from V and 4 bases from J, with 8 bases between. This CDR3 has 13 amino acids. Per germline, CDR1 WSHSY and CDR2 SAAADI. CDR3 protein: CASSTTATGELFF. The CDR3 coding sequence is TGCGCCAGCAGTACCACAGCCACCGGGGAGCTGTTTTTT.

This chain links TRBV19 with TRBJ1-1, with unresolved D. The CDR3 is 14 residues long. Trimming cost V 3 bases and J 0 bases, with 8 bases left between them. The germline gives CDR1 LNHDA, CDR2 SQIVND (reference sequence). CDR3 nucleotide sequence: TGTGCCAGTAGTATGTATCGGGTGAACACTGAAGCTTTCTTT. Translating it yields CASSMYRVNTEAFF.

The chain recombines TRBV12-5 with TRBJ2-1; a weak D match, TRBD2 (5 bases). Looked up from germline, CDR1 is LGHNT and CDR2 is FRNRAP. The CDR3 spans 14 residues. The ends were cut back, 1 base at V and 9 bases at J, with 13 bases in the middle. CDR3 coding DNA: TGTGCTAGTGGTTTGGGAAGCGGACCCGGTGAGCAGTTCTTC. Protein sequence: CASGLGSGPGEQFF.

The gene calls are TRBV6-5 and TRBJ2-7; 8 bases agree with TRBD1. Germline loops: CDR1 MNHEY, CDR2 SVGAGI. V was clipped by 6 bases and J by 4 bases; unmatched bases: 8. The CDR3 is 14 residues long. As DNA, the CDR3 is TGTGCCAGCAGGAATCAGGGGGCGAGGTACGAGCAGTACTTC. It yields the protein CASRNQGARYEQYF.